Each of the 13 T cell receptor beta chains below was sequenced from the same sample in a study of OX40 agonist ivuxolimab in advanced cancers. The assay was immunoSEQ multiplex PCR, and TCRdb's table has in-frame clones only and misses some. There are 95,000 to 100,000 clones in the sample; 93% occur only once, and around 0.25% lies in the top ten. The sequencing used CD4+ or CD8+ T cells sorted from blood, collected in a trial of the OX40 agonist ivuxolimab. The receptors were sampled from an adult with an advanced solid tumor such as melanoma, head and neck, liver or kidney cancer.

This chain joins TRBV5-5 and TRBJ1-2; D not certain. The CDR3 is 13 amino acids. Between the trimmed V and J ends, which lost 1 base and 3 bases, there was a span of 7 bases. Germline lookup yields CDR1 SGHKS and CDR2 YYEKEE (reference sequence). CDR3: CASSLTGDYGYTF. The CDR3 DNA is TGTGCCAGCAGCTTGACGGGCGACTATGGCTACACCTTC.

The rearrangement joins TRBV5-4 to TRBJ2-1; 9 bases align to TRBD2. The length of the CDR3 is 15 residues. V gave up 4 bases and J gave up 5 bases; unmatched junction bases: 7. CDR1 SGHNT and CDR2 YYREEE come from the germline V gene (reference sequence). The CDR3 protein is CASSPRGGQNNEQFF. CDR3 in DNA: TGTGCCAGCAGCCCGCGGGGGGGCCAAAACAATGAGCAGTTCTTC.

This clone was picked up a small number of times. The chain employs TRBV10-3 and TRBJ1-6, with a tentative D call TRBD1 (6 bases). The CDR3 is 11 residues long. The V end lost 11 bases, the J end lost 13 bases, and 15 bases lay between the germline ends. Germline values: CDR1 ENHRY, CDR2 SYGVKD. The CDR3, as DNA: TGTGCCTCTGGCCCACAGGGTCCCCTCCACTTT. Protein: CASGPQGPLHF.

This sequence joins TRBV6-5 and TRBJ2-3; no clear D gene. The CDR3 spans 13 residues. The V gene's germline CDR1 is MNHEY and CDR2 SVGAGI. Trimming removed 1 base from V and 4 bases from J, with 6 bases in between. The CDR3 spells CASSYLRADTQYF. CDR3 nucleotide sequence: TGTGCCAGCAGTTACTTAAGGGCAGATACGCAGTATTTT.

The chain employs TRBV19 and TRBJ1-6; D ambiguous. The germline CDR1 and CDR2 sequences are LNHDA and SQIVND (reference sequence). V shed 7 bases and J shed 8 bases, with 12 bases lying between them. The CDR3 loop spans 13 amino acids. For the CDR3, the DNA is TGTGCCAGTACCTACGGGTATGATTCACCCCTCCACTTT. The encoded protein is CASTYGYDSPLHF.

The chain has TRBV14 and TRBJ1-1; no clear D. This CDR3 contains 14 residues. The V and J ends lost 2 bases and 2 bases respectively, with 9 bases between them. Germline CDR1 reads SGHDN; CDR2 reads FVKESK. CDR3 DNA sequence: TGTGCCAGCAGCCAACACCGACAAAACACTGAAGCTTTCTTT. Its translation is CASSQHRQNTEAFF.

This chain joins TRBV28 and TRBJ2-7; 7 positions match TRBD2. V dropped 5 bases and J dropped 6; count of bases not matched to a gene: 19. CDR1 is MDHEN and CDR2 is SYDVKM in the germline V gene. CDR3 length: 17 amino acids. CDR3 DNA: TGTGCCAGCAGTGAAGCGGGGTTAGGGAGAAATTTAGGCGAGCAGTACGTC. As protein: CASSEAGLGRNLGEQYV.

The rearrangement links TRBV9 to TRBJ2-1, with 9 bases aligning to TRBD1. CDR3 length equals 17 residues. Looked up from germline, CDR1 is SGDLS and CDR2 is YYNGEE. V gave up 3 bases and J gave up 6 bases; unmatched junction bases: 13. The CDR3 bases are TGTGCCAGCAGCGGAAGGGCCGGGACAGGGATTGTCAATGAGCAGTTCTTC. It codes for CASSGRAGTGIVNEQFF.

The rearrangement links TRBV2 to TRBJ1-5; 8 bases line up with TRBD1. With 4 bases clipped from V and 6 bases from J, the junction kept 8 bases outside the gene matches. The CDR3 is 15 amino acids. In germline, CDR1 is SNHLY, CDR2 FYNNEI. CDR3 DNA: TGTGCCAGCAGTGGAGGACAGGGTAGATTTCAGCCCCAGCATTTT. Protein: CASSGGQGRFQPQHF.

Here the CDR3 DNA reads TGTGCCAGCAGTATGGCAGGGAAAGCTGGCTACACCTTC. It is translated as CASSMAGKAGYTF. The V and J genes are TRBV25-1 and TRBJ1-2, with D possibly TRBD1 on 5 matching bases. V shed 5 bases and J shed 7 bases, with 14 bases lying between them. CDR1 and CDR2 (germline): MGHDK, SYGVNS. CDR3 length: 13 residues.

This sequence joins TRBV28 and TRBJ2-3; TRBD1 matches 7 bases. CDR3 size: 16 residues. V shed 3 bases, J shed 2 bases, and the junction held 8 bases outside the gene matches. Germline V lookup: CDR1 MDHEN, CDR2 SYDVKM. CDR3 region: CASSFDWTGHTDTQYF. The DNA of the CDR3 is TGTGCCAGCAGTTTTGACTGGACAGGACACACAGATACGCAGTATTTT.

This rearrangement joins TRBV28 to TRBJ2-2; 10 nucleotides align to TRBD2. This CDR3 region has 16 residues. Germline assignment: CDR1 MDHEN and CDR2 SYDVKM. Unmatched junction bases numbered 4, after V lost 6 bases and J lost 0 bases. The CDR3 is CASRHSGRSNTGELFF. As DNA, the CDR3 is TGTGCCAGCAGGCATAGCGGGAGGTCGAACACCGGGGAGCTGTTTTTT.

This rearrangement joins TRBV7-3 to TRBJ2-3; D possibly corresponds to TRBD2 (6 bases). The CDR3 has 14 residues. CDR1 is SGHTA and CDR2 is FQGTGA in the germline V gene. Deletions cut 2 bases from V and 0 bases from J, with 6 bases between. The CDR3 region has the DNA TGTGCCAGCAGCTTAGGGACTAGCACAGATACGCAGTATTTT. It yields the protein CASSLGTSTDTQYF.